This T cell receptor beta chain originates from a study of cytomegalovirus exposure and HLA in healthy donors. Study-wide points: Altogether, some 170 TCR beta chains were recorded as cytomegalovirus-associated.

This PCR relied on a set of 60 Vbeta primers and 13 Jbeta primers. Libraries were prepared by immunoSEQ multiplex PCR; TCRdb keeps only in-frame clonotypes and omits some of them. The table lists about 160,000 clones, approximately 80% of them singletons. Per germline, CDR1 SGHTA and CDR2 FQGNSA. CDR3 length: 15 amino acids. V lost 10 bases, J lost 6 bases, and 15 bases stayed unmatched. In its sample, this clone was seen once. Antigen specificity is unknown. The V and J genes are TRBV7-2 and TRBJ2-5, with 9 positions matching TRBD2. The specimen was PBMCs. This clonotype was sampled from a woman in her 30s in good health and CMV-seronegative. The CDR3 DNA reads TGTGCCACCCATAAGGGGCTAGCGGGATTGCAGACCCAGTACTTC. This encodes CATHKGLAGLQTQYF.